Presented here are 22 T cell receptor beta chains from one specimen sequenced in a study of blood T cells in healthy people across ages. A J-beta primer mix and a sample-barcoded 5' primer were used in a second PCR of about 7 to 12 cycles. TCRdb re-called the 5' RACE reads with MiXCR, one entry per CDR3 protein. The sample includes roughly 650,000 distinct CDR3 sequences, roughly 32% of them seen just once. The sequencing sample was made of blood. Every receptor here comes from an elderly woman in good health.

This clonotype was observed a handful of times. Just one base apart from a much larger clone, this may be a read error. This sequence joins TRBV20-1 and TRBJ2-1; 7 bases agree with TRBD2. Matching the DNA end better, TRBJ2-7 makes the J call doubtful. Germline CDR1 DFQATT, CDR2 SNEGSKA (reference sequence). The CDR3 has 18 residues. The CDR3 loop is CSARDSASGRSSYNEQYF. For the CDR3, the DNA is TGCAGTGCTAGAGATTCGGCTAGCGGAAGGAGCTCCTACAATGAGCAGTACTTC.

This rearrangement joins TRBV6-1 to TRBJ2-5; 7 bases fit TRBD1. The closer fit of TRBJ2-7 to the DNA end suggests the J call may be wrong. Germline V gene data show CDR1 as MNHNS and CDR2 as SASEGT. There are 14 residues in the CDR3. The DNA for the CDR3 is TGTGCCAGCAGTGAACTCTCGACAGGGTCCGAGCAGTACTTC. Translating gives CASSELSTGSEQYF.

This clonotype showed up many times. The chain carries TRBV9 and TRBJ2-3; TRBD2 agrees at 8 bases. The CDR3 runs 15 residues. The germline gives CDR1 SGDLS, CDR2 YYNGEE. The V segment lost 0 bases and the J segment 4 bases; nucleotides outside the gene matches: 4. CDR3 region: CASSVDRGGPDTQYF. The CDR3 nucleotides are TGTGCCAGCAGCGTAGACCGGGGGGGCCCAGATACGCAGTATTTT.

With respect to this clonotype: A much larger clone differs by one base, so this may be a read error. V is TRBV3-1 and J is TRBJ2-1; D possibly corresponds to TRBD1 (5 bases). CDR1 is LGHDT and CDR2 is YNNKEL in the germline V gene (reference sequence). This CDR3 contains 14 residues. Trimming pared 7 bases from V and 5 bases from J, leaving 15 bases between. The CDR3 sequence: CASTRAGLHNEQFF. The CDR3 DNA reads as TGTGCCAGCACCCGGGCAGGGCTCCACAATGAGCAGTTCTTC.

The chain is built from TRBV4-1 and TRBJ2-5, with D possibly called TRBD1 or TRBD2 (5 bases each). Germline V gene lookup returns CDR1 MGHRA and CDR2 YSYEKL. V lost 1 base, J lost 5 bases, and 11 bases lay in between. This CDR3 has 14 amino acids. The CDR3 is CASSQVGAGETQYF. In DNA, the CDR3 is TGCGCCAGCAGCCAAGTCGGGGCAGGGGAGACCCAGTACTTC.

The chain carries TRBV30 and TRBJ1-2; D unclear. With 1 base removed from V and 5 bases from J, the gap between germline ends came to 5 bases. Germline CDR1 and CDR2: GTSNPN and SVGIG (reference sequence). The CDR3 spans 11 residues. CDR3 bases: TGTGCCTGGAGTGGGGATTATGGCTACACCTTC. Translated, it gives CAWSGDYGYTF.

The sample holds a few counts of this clonotype. The CDR3 region is CASRLDRVYEQYF. The CDR3 DNA reads as TGTGCCAGCAGGTTAGACAGGGTCTACGAGCAGTACTTC. The V call is TRBV27, the J call TRBJ2-7, with 7 bases identical to TRBD1. Germline values: CDR1 MNHEY, CDR2 SMNVEV (reference sequence). This CDR3 has 13 amino acids. The V segment lost 6 bases and the J segment 3 bases; nucleotides outside the gene matches: 5.

This chain connects TRBV6-1 to TRBJ2-1, with D tentatively TRBD1 or TRBD2 (6 bases each). V shed 8 bases and J shed 8 bases, with 16 bases lying between them. This CDR3 comprises 13 residues. The germline CDR1 and CDR2 sequences are MNHNS and SASEGT. The CDR3 spells CASWKRGADEQFF. As DNA, the CDR3 is TGTGCCAGCTGGAAGAGGGGGGCGGATGAGCAGTTCTTC.

This clonotype was seen ten or more times. The rearrangement uses TRBV9 and TRBJ2-5; maybe TRBD1 (6 bases). CDR3 size: 15 residues. Germline-derived CDR1 and CDR2 are SGDLS and YYNGEE. Trimming took off 4 bases at V and 2 bases at J, with 15 bases between the two ends. The CDR3 reads CASSPQGQRQETQYF. In nucleotides, the CDR3 is TGTGCCAGCAGCCCCCAAGGACAGAGGCAAGAGACCCAGTACTTC.

This clonotype was found many times. CDR3 sequence (DNA): TGTGCCAGCTCACCCGGGCTAGCCGTCGACGAGCAGTACTTC. Translated, it gives CASSPGLAVDEQYF. The chain links TRBV18 to TRBJ2-7; D may be TRBD2 (5 bases). The CDR3 extends over 14 amino acids. Per germline, CDR1 KGHSH and CDR2 LQKENI. V dropped 3 bases and J dropped 5 bases, with 14 bases sitting between them. The full variable domain, with the rest looked up from reference TRBV18 and TRBJ2-7, is NAGVMQNPRHLVRRRGQEARLRCSPMKGHSHVYWYRQLPEEGLKFMVYLQKENIIDESGMPKERFSAEFPKEGPSILRIQQVVRGDSAAYFCASSPGLAVDEQYFGPGTRLTVT.

This clonotype was seen a few times. The V and J genes are TRBV7-9 and TRBJ2-5; D is ambiguous. The CDR3 is made up of 12 amino acids. Trimming pared 1 base from V and 11 bases from J, leaving 11 bases between. Germline CDR1 is SEHNR and CDR2 is FQNEAQ (reference sequence). This CDR3 reads CASSLVASEQYF. In DNA form, the CDR3 reads TGTGCCAGCAGCTTAGTCGCAAGTGAGCAGTACTTC.

This clonotype has only a few counts. A much bigger clone sits one base away, suggesting this may be a read error. The rearrangement uses TRBV15 and TRBJ2-1; D not certain. The CDR3 contains 14 residues. The V gene's germline CDR1 is LNHNV and CDR2 YYDKDF (reference sequence). Trimming removed 3 bases from V and 8 bases from J, with 14 bases in between. CDR3 in DNA: TGTGCCACCAGCAGCTCGGGCCGAGCAGATGAGCAGTTCTTC. As protein: CATSSSGRADEQFF. Full variable domain (remainder filled in from reference TRBV15 and TRBJ2-1): DAMVIQNPRYQVTQFGKPVTLSCSQTLNHNVMYWYQQKSSQAPKLLFHYYDKDFNNEADTPDNFQSRRPNTSFCFLDIRSPGLGDTAMYLCATSSSGRADEQFFGPGTRLTVL.

This clonotype was counted ten times or more. This chain joins TRBV20-1 and TRBJ2-1; TRBD1 aligns across 12 bases. The germline V gene has CDR1 DFQATT and CDR2 SNEGSKA (reference sequence). Germline trimming cut 2 bases from V and 8 bases from J; bases unmatched to any gene: 10. The CDR3 length is 16 residues. Here the CDR3 reads CSARPGTGGTPHEQFF. The DNA for the CDR3 is TGCAGTGCTAGACCCGGGACAGGGGGCACCCCCCATGAGCAGTTCTTC.

This clonotype came up once. A much larger clone lies one base from this, so it may be a read error. This chain uses TRBV13 with TRBJ2-1; TRBD2 aligns across 10 bases. Per germline, CDR1 PRHDT and CDR2 FYEKMQ (reference sequence). CDR3 length equals 18 residues. In nucleotides, the CDR3 is TGTGCCAGCGGCTTCTCCCCGGGGGCTAGCGGGGGCGGCAATGAGCAGTTCTTC. Translated: CASGFSPGASGGGNEQFF.

J is TRBJ2-4 and V is TRBV5-1; D not certain. Judging by the DNA end, TRBJ2-7 fits better; the J call may be wrong. The length of the CDR3 is 14 residues. Germline CDR1 SGHRS, CDR2 YFSETQ. The CDR3, as DNA: TGCGCCAGCAGCCGTCAGGACGGCCCTTACGAGCAGTACTTC. This gives the protein CASSRQDGPYEQYF.

V is TRBV6-1 and J is TRBJ2-5; 7 nucleotides agree with TRBD1. Germline values: CDR1 MNHNS, CDR2 SASEGT. Losses at the gene ends were 2 bases for V and 1 base for J; bases not matched to a gene: 1. CDR3 length equals 14 residues. CDR3 residues: CASSENRGQETQYF. In DNA, the CDR3 is TGTGCCAGCAGTGAAAACAGGGGCCAAGAGACCCAGTACTTC.

The chain employs TRBV7-6 and TRBJ2-3, with D perhaps matching TRBD1 (5 bases). The germline V gene encodes CDR1 SGHVS and CDR2 FNYEAQ. V was trimmed by 10 bases and J by 0 bases, leaving 11 bases between them. The CDR3 loop spans 13 amino acids. The CDR3 DNA follows: TGTGCCACCCACAGGCGGAGCACAGATACGCAGTATTTT. Translating gives CATHRRSTDTQYF.

This clonotype appeared a few times. The genes are TRBV2 and TRBJ1-1; a weak D match, TRBD1 (6 bases). Germline V lookup: CDR1 SNHLY, CDR2 FYNNEI. The CDR3 consists of 14 residues. Trimming removed 7 bases from V and 8 bases from J, with 20 bases in between. The CDR3, as DNA: TGTGCCAGCACCCCGGACAGATTTCGCGCCGAAGCTTTCTTT. Translating it yields CASTPDRFRAEAFF.

The table lists this clonotype with many counts. The chain couples TRBV5-1 to TRBJ2-1; TRBD2 matches at 7 bases. The CDR3 totals 15 residues. Germline V gene data show CDR1 as SGHRS and CDR2 as YFSETQ. The V segment lost 1 base and the J segment 9 bases; nucleotides outside the gene matches: 10. CDR3 sequence: CASSLRSGEIPEQFF. In DNA form, the CDR3 reads TGCGCCAGCAGCTTGAGGAGCGGGGAGATCCCTGAGCAGTTCTTC.

The rearrangement links TRBV28 to TRBJ1-2; D not resolved. The V end lost 10 bases, the J end lost 4 bases, and 16 bases lay between the germline ends. Germline V gene lookup returns CDR1 MDHEN and CDR2 SYDVKM. The CDR3 runs to 13 residues. CDR3 protein: CANSYGSPYGYTF. CDR3 coding DNA: TGTGCCAACTCATACGGCAGCCCCTATGGCTACACCTTC.

The chain combines TRBV20-1 with TRBJ2-5; 8 bases line up with TRBD1. Germline lookup yields CDR1 DFQATT and CDR2 SNEGSKA (reference sequence). The trim removed 0 bases at V and 5 bases at J, leaving 5 bases unmatched. The CDR3 totals 14 residues. The CDR3 bases are TGCAGTGCTAGAGATCTGCAGGGGGCGGAGACCCAGTACTTC. Translating it yields CSARDLQGAETQYF.

In its sample, this clonotype was seen many times. The CDR3 coding sequence is TGCAGTGCTAGAGACACGTTAGCGGGATTCACAGATACGCAGTATTTT. It yields the protein CSARDTLAGFTDTQYF. The V gene is TRBV20-1, the J gene TRBJ2-3; 8 bases map to TRBD2. Germline lookup yields CDR1 DFQATT and CDR2 SNEGSKA (reference sequence). V lost 0 bases, J lost 2 bases, and 7 bases stayed unmatched. There are 16 residues in the CDR3.